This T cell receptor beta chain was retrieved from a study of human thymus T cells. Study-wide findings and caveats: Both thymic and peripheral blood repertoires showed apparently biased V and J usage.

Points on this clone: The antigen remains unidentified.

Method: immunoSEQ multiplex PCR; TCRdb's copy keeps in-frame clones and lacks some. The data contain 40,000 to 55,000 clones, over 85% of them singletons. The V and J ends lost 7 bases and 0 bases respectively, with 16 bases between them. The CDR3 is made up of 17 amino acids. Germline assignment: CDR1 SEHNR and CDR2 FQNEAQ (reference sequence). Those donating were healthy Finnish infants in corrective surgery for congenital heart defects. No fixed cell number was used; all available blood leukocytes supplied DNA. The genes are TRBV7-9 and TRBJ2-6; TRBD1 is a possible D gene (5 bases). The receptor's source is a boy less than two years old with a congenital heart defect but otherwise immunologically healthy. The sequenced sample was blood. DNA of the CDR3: TGTGCCAGCACCTGGGGCAGTACCATCTCTGGGGCCAACGTCCTGACTTTC. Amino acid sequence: CASTWGSTISGANVLTF.